These 31 T cell receptor beta chains share one sample of origin, sequenced in a study of blood T cell repertoires in COVID-19. Sequencing was performed with immunoSEQ multiplex PCR; in TCRdb, only in-frame clones are kept and a portion is missing. Of roughly 100,000 clones listed, 80% to 90% are singletons. Sequenced sample: peripheral blood. The receptors here all came from an older woman with acute or convalescent COVID-19.

The chain has TRBV7-9 and TRBJ2-5; D is undetermined. Germline V CDR1 and CDR2: SEHNR, FQNEAQ (reference sequence). Trimming removed 1 base at V and 0 bases at J, with 6 bases between. This CDR3 spans 14 amino acids. In nucleotides, the CDR3 is TGTGCCAGCAGCTTAGTCCAGAACCAAGAGACCCAGTACTTC. Translation gives CASSLVQNQETQYF.

This rearrangement joins TRBV4-1 to TRBJ1-4, with 9 bases aligning to TRBD1. Germline V gene sequence: CDR1 MGHRA, CDR2 YSYEKL. The CDR3 consists of 15 residues. J gave up 8 bases and V 4 bases, and 8 bases lay outside the gene matches. CDR3 sequence reads: CASSLPGQGSEKLFF. CDR3 sequence (DNA): TGCGCCAGCAGCCTTCCGGGACAGGGAAGCGAAAAACTGTTTTTT.

V gene TRBV7-6 combines with J gene TRBJ2-1; no firm D call. Trimming left V 0 bases short and J 9 bases short, with 15 bases between. Germline V lookup: CDR1 SGHVS, CDR2 FNYEAQ. This CDR3 is 15 amino acids long. The CDR3 here is CASSLAQKAVVEQFF. CDR3 bases: TGTGCCAGCAGCTTAGCCCAGAAGGCGGTGGTTGAGCAGTTCTTC.

This chain connects TRBV3-1 (or the pseudogene TRBV3-2) to TRBJ1-2; 9 nucleotides agree with TRBD1. The CDR3 consists of 16 residues. CDR1 LGHDT and CDR2 YNNKEL come from the germline V gene (reference sequence). The ends lost 1 base at V and 6 bases at J; junction bases unmatched: 9. The CDR3 nucleotides read TGTGCCAGCAGCCAAGGCGGGACAGGGCTAGTCGATGGCTACACCTTC. Its protein product is CASSQGGTGLVDGYTF.

This rearrangement joins TRBV3-1 (or the pseudogene TRBV3-2) to TRBJ1-2; D not resolved. Trimming pared 2 bases from V and 6 bases from J, leaving 10 bases between. This CDR3 is built from 13 residues. Germline CDR1 reads LGHDT; CDR2 reads YNNKEL (reference sequence). The CDR3 loop reads CASSQPPVNGYTF. The CDR3 coding sequence is TGTGCCAGCAGCCAACCCCCCGTTAATGGCTACACCTTC.

V and J are TRBV12-3 or TRBV12-4 and TRBJ1-1; 7 positions match TRBD1. V lost 4 bases and J lost 11; bases outside the gene matches: 10. The length of the CDR3 is 13 residues. CDR3 amino acids: CASSSSLQGRAFF. CDR3 bases: TGTGCCAGCAGTTCCTCTTTACAGGGGCGGGCTTTCTTT.

The rearrangement uses TRBV5-1 and TRBJ1-1; TRBD1 aligns across 9 bases. Germline V gene data show CDR1 as SGHRS and CDR2 as YFSETQ. J was trimmed by 1 base and V by 3 bases; bases with no gene match: 4. The CDR3 is 15 residues long. The DNA for the CDR3 is TGCGCCAGCAGCTATCGACAGGGGGAGAACACTGAAGCTTTCTTT. This translates into CASSYRQGENTEAFF.

The chain recombines TRBV14 with TRBJ1-6; TRBD1 aligns across 8 bases. The V gene's germline CDR1 is SGHDN and CDR2 FVKESK. Losses at the gene ends were 2 bases for V and 6 bases for J; bases not matched to a gene: 9. This CDR3 contains 17 residues. The CDR3 protein is CASSQYIGDRGNSPLHF. As DNA, the CDR3 is TGTGCCAGCAGCCAATATATAGGAGACAGGGGTAATTCACCCCTCCACTTT.

This chain uses TRBV6-6 with TRBJ2-7, with D perhaps matching TRBD2 (6 bases). Trimming removed 6 bases from V and 7 bases from J, with 19 bases in between. CDR3 length: 14 residues. Germline V CDR1 and CDR2: MNHNY, SVGAGI (reference sequence). The CDR3 DNA follows: TGTGCCAGCAGCCCCGGGACTGCCATGGGAGAGCAGTACGTC. It encodes CASSPGTAMGEQYV.

This clone turned up a few times. This chain joins TRBV11-3 and TRBJ1-1; possible D gene TRBD1, 5 bases. Trimming stripped 3 bases from V and 5 bases from J, with 13 bases between. The CDR3 covers 14 residues. Germline-derived CDR1 and CDR2 are SGHNT and YENEEA. CDR3 in DNA: TGTGCCAGCAGCTTGATAGCGGGGGGGACTGAAGCTTTCTTT. It yields the protein CASSLIAGGTEAFF.

This clone appeared a single time. The J gene is TRBJ1-1, the V gene TRBV27; possibly TRBD1 for D (5 bases). Trimming left V 3 bases short and J 2 bases short, with 13 bases between. CDR1 MNHEY and CDR2 SMNVEV come from the germline V gene (reference sequence). The CDR3 length is 15 residues. Here the CDR3 DNA reads TGTGCCAGCAGTTTTAGTGGCAGGGTAAACACTGAAGCTTTCTTT. This codes for CASSFSGRVNTEAFF.

This chain joins TRBV5-1 and TRBJ2-1; TRBD2 is a possible D gene (5 bases). The germline CDR1 and CDR2 sequences are SGHRS and YFSETQ. Trimming took 4 bases from V and 6 from J, leaving 14 bases between them. CDR3 length: 14 residues. CDR3 amino acids: CASSGFGLGNEQFF. DNA for the CDR3: TGCGCCAGCAGCGGCTTTGGACTCGGCAATGAGCAGTTCTTC.

This chain connects TRBV19 to TRBJ2-1; 7 nucleotides align to TRBD2. The CDR3 is 15 residues long. CDR1 and CDR2 from the germline V gene are LNHDA and SQIVND (reference sequence). The trim removed 4 bases at V and 0 bases at J, leaving 3 bases unmatched. The CDR3 DNA reads as TGTGCCAGTAGTACCCGGGACTACTCCTACAATGAGCAGTTCTTC. Amino acid sequence: CASSTRDYSYNEQFF.

The rearrangement joins TRBV7-9 to TRBJ2-7; D call uncertain. The CDR3 totals 13 residues. Trimming pared 4 bases from V and 3 bases from J, leaving 10 bases between. Germline V lookup: CDR1 SEHNR, CDR2 FQNEAQ (reference sequence). The CDR3, as DNA: TGTGCCAGCAGCTCCTTATCCAGCTACGAGCAGTACTTC. Its translation: CASSSLSSYEQYF.

The chain joins TRBV27 to TRBJ2-5; D possibly corresponds to TRBD2 (6 bases). Germline V gives CDR1 MNHEY, CDR2 SMNVEV (reference sequence). Trimming took off 6 bases at V and 2 bases at J, with 13 bases between the two ends. The CDR3 length is 14 residues. The DNA of the CDR3 is TGTGCCAGCAGCCCGATGGGGGGACAAGAGACCCAGTACTTC. Protein: CASSPMGGQETQYF.

The genes are TRBV5-1 and TRBJ2-5, with 11 bases fitting TRBD2. Germline trimming cut 4 bases from V and 3 bases from J; bases unmatched to any gene: 5. CDR1 and CDR2 (germline): SGHRS, YFSETQ. This CDR3 is 15 amino acids long. CDR3 in DNA: TGCGCCAGCAGCCCACCGGGACTAGCGGAAGAGACCCAGTACTTC. This gives the protein CASSPPGLAEETQYF.

The gene calls are TRBV7-9 and TRBJ2-3, with 8 bases lining up with TRBD2. The germline CDR1 and CDR2 sequences are SEHNR and FQNEAQ (reference sequence). There are 15 residues in the CDR3. The ends lost 2 bases at V and 3 bases at J; junction bases unmatched: 4. The CDR3 coding sequence is TGTGCCAGCAGCTTACGGGAGGGGTTGACAGATACGCAGTATTTT. Its translation: CASSLREGLTDTQYF.

This rearrangement joins TRBV9 to TRBJ1-1, with D uncertain. With 4 bases removed from V and 1 base from J, the gap between germline ends came to 14 bases. The CDR3 length is 15 residues. The germline gives CDR1 SGDLS, CDR2 YYNGEE. CDR3 in DNA: TGTGCCAGCAGCTTCTCCGGAGGTTCGAACACTGAAGCTTTCTTT. Translating it yields CASSFSGGSNTEAFF.

The J gene is TRBJ1-1, the V gene TRBV18; D gene uncertain. The CDR3 is made up of 14 amino acids. V gave up 4 bases and J gave up 7 bases, with 16 bases separating them. Germline CDR1 and CDR2: KGHSH and LQKENI. CDR3 bases: TGTGCCAGCTCACGCAAGAGCGGTCCCAGTGAAGCTTTCTTT. Encoded protein: CASSRKSGPSEAFF.

This clone was seen only once. V is TRBV15 and J is TRBJ1-5; D remains unclear. This CDR3 is 17 amino acids long. Germline-derived CDR1 and CDR2 are LNHNV and YYDKDF (reference sequence). V was pared by 6 bases and J by 0 bases, with 18 bases between. The CDR3, as DNA: TGTGCCACCAGAGCGGATCGGTCCGGGAGTAGCAATCAGCCCCAGCATTTT. Protein: CATRADRSGSSNQPQHF.

The CDR3 region is CASSLGGLMNTEAFF. In DNA, the CDR3 is TGTGCCAGCAGCTTAGGGGGCCTAATGAACACTGAAGCTTTCTTT. V usage is TRBV11-3 and J usage is TRBJ1-1; weak D call: TRBD1 (5 bases). The CDR3 covers 15 residues. Germline CDR1 SGHNT, CDR2 YENEEA. Trimming removed 1 base from V and 0 bases from J, with 9 bases in between.

The chain links TRBV25-1 to TRBJ2-7; TRBD1 might be the D (6 bases). There are 14 residues in the CDR3. V dropped 4 bases and J dropped 5 bases, with 15 bases sitting between them. In germline, CDR1 is MGHDK, CDR2 SYGVNS. This CDR3 reads CASSGHRQADEQYF. The CDR3 bases are TGTGCCAGCAGTGGCCATAGACAGGCCGACGAGCAGTACTTC.

The chain joins TRBV27 to TRBJ2-7; 11 bases line up with TRBD1. Losses at the gene ends were 4 bases for V and 6 bases for J; bases not matched to a gene: 5. Germline loops: CDR1 MNHEY, CDR2 SMNVEV (reference sequence). The CDR3 has 14 residues. The CDR3 protein is CASSWGTGGTEQYF. The CDR3, as DNA: TGTGCCAGCAGTTGGGGGACAGGGGGGACCGAGCAGTACTTC.

This clone appeared a few times. V and J are TRBV18 and TRBJ1-2; D unclear. The CDR3 extends over 16 amino acids. The ends were cut back, 2 bases at V and 4 bases at J, with 17 bases in the middle. Germline CDR1 and CDR2: KGHSH and LQKENI. The CDR3 nucleotides read TGTGCCAGCTCACCAGAGACTGGGAGGACTTTCTATGGCTACACCTTC. Translation: CASSPETGRTFYGYTF.

The genes are TRBV11-2 and TRBJ2-5; D might be TRBD1 (6 bases). V lost 5 bases and J 4 bases, leaving 14 bases between the germline ends. There are 14 residues in the CDR3. Germline CDR1 SGHAT, CDR2 FQNNGV. The CDR3 DNA reads as TGTGCCAGCAGCACAACAGGGATGGCAGAGACCCAGTACTTC. It translates to CASSTTGMAETQYF.

This clone has a single count. The chain uses TRBV4-1 and TRBJ2-3, with TRBD2 as a possible D gene (6 bases). Trimming removed 3 bases from V and 0 bases from J, with 16 bases in between. The CDR3 is made up of 17 amino acids. CDR1 is MGHRA, CDR2 YSYEKL, per germline. For the CDR3, the DNA is TGCGCCAGCAGCCATGGGACGCGTGGGGGGAGCACAGATACGCAGTATTTT. It codes for CASSHGTRGGSTDTQYF.

This clone appeared once. The chain links TRBV6-5 to TRBJ2-3; D is unresolved. CDR1 is MNHEY and CDR2 is SVGAGI in the germline V gene. Between the trimmed V and J ends, which lost 5 bases and 0 bases, there was a span of 12 bases. The length of the CDR3 is 15 residues. The CDR3 DNA sequence: TGTGCCAGCAGTCCATTCATACTTAGCACAGATACGCAGTATTTT. Translated: CASSPFILSTDTQYF.

This rearrangement joins TRBV7-6 to TRBJ1-2; TRBD1 matches at 10 bases. V lost 0 bases and J lost 13; bases outside the gene matches: 11. The CDR3 is 15 residues long. Looked up from germline, CDR1 is SGHVS and CDR2 is FNYEAQ. The CDR3 loop is CASSLAQGQGSFATF. Here the CDR3 DNA reads TGTGCCAGCAGCTTAGCTCAGGGACAGGGGAGTTTCGCCACCTTC.

The gene calls are TRBV15 and TRBJ1-6, with unresolved D. The germline V gene encodes CDR1 LNHNV and CDR2 YYDKDF (reference sequence). This CDR3 is 13 amino acids long. V was pared by 5 bases and J by 8 bases, with 10 bases between. CDR3 amino acids: CATSPLADSPLHF. CDR3 in DNA: TGTGCCACCAGCCCCCTTGCGGATTCACCCCTCCACTTT.

This chain joins TRBV28 and TRBJ1-2; TRBD1 agrees at 7 bases. CDR1 and CDR2 from the germline V gene are MDHEN and SYDVKM. The V gene end was trimmed by 8 bases and the J gene end by 2 bases; junction bases not matched to a gene: 14. The CDR3 runs 16 residues. The CDR3 loop is CASRPLGQAINYGYTF. The CDR3, as DNA: TGTGCCAGCCGACCCCTTGGACAGGCCATAAACTATGGCTACACCTTC.

This chain links TRBV3-1 (or the pseudogene TRBV3-2) with TRBJ1-6, with D unclear. The germline V gene encodes CDR1 LGHDT and CDR2 YNNKEL (reference sequence). V gave up 0 bases and J gave up 9 bases, with 12 bases separating them. The CDR3 consists of 15 residues. This CDR3 reads CASSQDRGNLSPLHF. CDR3 sequence (DNA): TGTGCCAGCAGCCAAGACCGGGGTAACCTTTCACCCCTCCACTTT.